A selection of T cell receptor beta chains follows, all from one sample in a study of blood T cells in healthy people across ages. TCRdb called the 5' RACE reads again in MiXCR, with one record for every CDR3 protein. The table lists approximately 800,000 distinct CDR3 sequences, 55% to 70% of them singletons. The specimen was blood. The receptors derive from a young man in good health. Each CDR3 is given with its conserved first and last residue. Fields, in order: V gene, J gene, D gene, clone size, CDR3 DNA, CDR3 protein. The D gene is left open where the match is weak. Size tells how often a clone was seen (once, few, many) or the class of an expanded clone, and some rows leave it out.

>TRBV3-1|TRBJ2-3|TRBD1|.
TGTGCCAGCAGCCCGACAGGGGGCAAGGATACGCAGTATTTT
CASSPTGGKDTQYF
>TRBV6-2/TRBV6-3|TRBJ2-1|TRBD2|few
TGTGCCAGCAGGGTAGCGGGAGGGCCTTTGTATGAGCAGTTCTTC
CASRVAGGPLYEQFF
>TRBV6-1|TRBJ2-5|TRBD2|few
TGTGCCAGCAGTAGACTAGCGGGGGCCAAAGAGACCCAGTACTTC
CASSRLAGAKETQYF
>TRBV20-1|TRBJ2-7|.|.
TGCAGTGCCCAAACACGGGGGTTCTTACTTTACGAGCAGTACTTC
CSAQTRGFLLYEQYF
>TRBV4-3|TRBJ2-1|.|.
TGCGCCAGCAGCCAAGCATTAGCCATTTTTAATGAGCAGTTCTTC
CASSQALAIFNEQFF
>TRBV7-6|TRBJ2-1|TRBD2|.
TGTGCCAGCAGCTCCGGACTAGCGGGCGCCAATGAGCAGTTCTTC
CASSSGLAGANEQFF
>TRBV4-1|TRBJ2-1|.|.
TGCGCCAGCAGCCATGGAATCGGAAATGAGCAGTTCTTC
CASSHGIGNEQFF
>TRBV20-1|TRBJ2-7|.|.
TGCAGTGCCCGAATTTTTGCTAAGGGGGACCTTCGGTACGAGCAGTACTTC
CSARIFAKGDLRYEQYF
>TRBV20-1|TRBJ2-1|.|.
TGCAGTGCTAGAGCGCACGGGAGTTTAAACAATGAGCAGTTCTTC
CSARAHGSLNNEQFF
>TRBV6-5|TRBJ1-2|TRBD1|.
TGTGCCAGCAGTTACCTGACGCAGGGGGCCTATGGCTACACCTTC
CASSYLTQGAYGYTF
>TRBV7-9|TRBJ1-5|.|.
TGTGCCAGTGCCCCGGGTAGCAATCAGCCCCAGCATTTT
CASAPGSNQPQHF
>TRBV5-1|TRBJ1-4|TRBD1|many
TGCGCCAGCAGCTCGACCGACAGGGTGGGTGAAAAACTGTTTTTT
CASSSTDRVGEKLFF
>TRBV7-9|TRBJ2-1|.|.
TGTGCCAGCAGCTTAGCTGTTGACAATGAGCAGTTCTTC
CASSLAVDNEQFF
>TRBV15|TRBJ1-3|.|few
TGTGCCACCAGCAGTGATGACGGGAACTCTGGAAACACCATATATTTT
CATSSDDGNSGNTIYF
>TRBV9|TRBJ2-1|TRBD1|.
TGTGCCAGCAGCGTAGTGGGGACAGGGGCTGACCAGCAGTTCTTC
CASSVVGTGADQQFF
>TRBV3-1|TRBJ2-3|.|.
TGTGCCTGCAGGAGGGGGGTCATAACCACAGATACGCAGTATTTT
CACRRGVITTDTQYF
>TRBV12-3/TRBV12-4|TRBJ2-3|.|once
TGTGCCAGCAGTTTTCAGTCCCGCACAGATACGCAGTATTTT
CASSFQSRTDTQYF
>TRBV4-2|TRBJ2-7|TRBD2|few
TGTGCCAGCAGCCAGTCGGGAGCGGGAGGGTACGAGCAGTACTTC
CASSQSGAGGYEQYF
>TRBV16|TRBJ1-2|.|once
TGTGCCAGCAGCCAATCAGGGGGAGCTGGCTACACCTTC
CASSQSGGAGYTF
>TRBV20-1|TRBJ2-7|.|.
TGCAGTGCTAGCCCGGGGACCATGTTAGGCGAGCAGTACTTC
CSASPGTMLGEQYF
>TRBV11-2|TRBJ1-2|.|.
TGTGCCAGCAGCCCAGTCCGGGGGCCTAACTATGGCTACACCTTC
CASSPVRGPNYGYTF
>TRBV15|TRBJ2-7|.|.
TGTGCCACCAGCAGCGGGTACTACGAGCAGTACTTC
CATSSGYYEQYF
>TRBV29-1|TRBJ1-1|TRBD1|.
TGCAGCGTCTGGGGCAGAGACAGGGGAAACACTGAAGCTTTCTTT
CSVWGRDRGNTEAFF
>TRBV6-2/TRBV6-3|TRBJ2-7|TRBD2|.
TGTGCCAGCAGTAGACTAGCAGGAAACTCCTACGAGCAGTACTTC
CASSRLAGNSYEQYF
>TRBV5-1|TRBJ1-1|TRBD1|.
TGCGCCAGCAGCTTTCAGGGGGCATCTGAAGCTTTCTTT
CASSFQGASEAFF
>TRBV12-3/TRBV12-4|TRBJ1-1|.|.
TGTGCCAGCAGTTTGGGGAAATGGTACACTGAAGCTTTCTTT
CASSLGKWYTEAFF
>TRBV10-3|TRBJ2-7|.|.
TGTGCCATCAGTCCCTCCGACAGAGGCTACGAGCAGTACTTC
CAISPSDRGYEQYF
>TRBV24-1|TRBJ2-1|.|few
TGTGCCACCAGTGATTCCCGTACCGGGGGTACGGGAAATGAGCAGTTCTTC
CATSDSRTGGTGNEQFF
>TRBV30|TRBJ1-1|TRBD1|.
TGTGCCGTCCGAGGGGGCCCCCAAGCTTTCTTT
CAVRGGPQAFF
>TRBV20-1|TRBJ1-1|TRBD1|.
TGCAGTGCTGGGACAGGGCCTCGGGCTTTCTTT
CSAGTGPRAFF
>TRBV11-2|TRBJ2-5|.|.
TGTGCCACCCGACTCACGGGAGAGACCCAGTACTTC
CATRLTGETQYF
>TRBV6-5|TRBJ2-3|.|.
TGTGCCAGCAGTTATACAGGCTATAGCACAGATACGCAGTATTTT
CASSYTGYSTDTQYF
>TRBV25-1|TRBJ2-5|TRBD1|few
TGTGCCAGCAGGTCACAGGGGGCAGAGGTGCAGTACTTC
CASRSQGAEVQYF
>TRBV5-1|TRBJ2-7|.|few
TGCGCCAGCAGCTTGAATAGGCGTCTAGACACCTACGAGCAGTACTTC
CASSLNRRLDTYEQYF
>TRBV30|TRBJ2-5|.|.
TGTGCCTGGAGTGTCGGGCAGAACGTGGAGACCCAGTACTTC
CAWSVGQNVETQYF
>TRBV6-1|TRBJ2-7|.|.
TGTGCCAGCGCGTGGGACGGCTACGAGCAGTACTTC
CASAWDGYEQYF
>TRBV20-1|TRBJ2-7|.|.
TGCAGTGCGGTGCTTGGCCACGAGCAGTACTTC
CSAVLGHEQYF
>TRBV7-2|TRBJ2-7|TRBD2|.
TGTGCCAGCAGCTGGAGCGGGAACTACGAGCAGTACTTC
CASSWSGNYEQYF
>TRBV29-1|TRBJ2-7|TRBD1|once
TGCAGCGTTAGCCGGACAGGACTTACCTACGAGCAGTACTTC
CSVSRTGLTYEQYF
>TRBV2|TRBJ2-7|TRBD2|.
TGTGCCAGCATAAAGCGGGAGGTTTCCTACGAGCAGTACTTC
CASIKREVSYEQYF
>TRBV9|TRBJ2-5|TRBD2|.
TGTGCCAACAGCAGACTAGCGGGGGAGCAAGAGACCCAGTACTTC
CANSRLAGEQETQYF
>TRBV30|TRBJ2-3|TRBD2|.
TGTGCCTGGACGTGGGGGGGTTCGGGCAGGTGGTTCCCAGATACGCAGTATTTT
CAWTWGGSGRWFPDTQYF
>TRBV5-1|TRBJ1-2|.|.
TGCGCCAGCGGAGAGGGTCTGGCCCACGGCTACACCTTC
CASGEGLAHGYTF
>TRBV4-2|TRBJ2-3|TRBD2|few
TGTGCCAGCAGCCAAGGCCTAGCGGGGGGATTGGATACGCAGTATTTT
CASSQGLAGGLDTQYF
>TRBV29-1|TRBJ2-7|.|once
TGCAGCGTTGACGGGTGTGGGGGTTCGAATGTCTCCTACGAGCAGTACTTC
CSVDGCGGSNVSYEQYF
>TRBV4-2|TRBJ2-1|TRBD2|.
TGTGCCAGCAGCGCGGGACTAGCGGGGTTCTACAATGAGCAGTTCTTC
CASSAGLAGFYNEQFF